This entry lists 13 T cell receptor beta chains sequenced from one sample in a study of Tregs in tolerant kidney transplant recipients. The nonmyeloablative bone marrow transplants came from related graft donors, with transient mixed chimerism. Assay used: immunoSEQ multiplex PCR; TCRdb lists only in-frame clones, some missing. This repertoire shows tens of thousands of clones, approximately 93% found once; its top ten account for more than 1.5%. Sequences were derived from CD4+ T cells from blood (PBMCs), sampled 12 months after the transplant. These receptors were taken from a human patient who received a combined kidney and bone marrow transplant. Some T cells may have come from the graft donor.

This rearrangement joins TRBV5-6 to TRBJ2-1; D is unresolved. Per germline, CDR1 SGHDT and CDR2 YYEEEE. Trimming cost V 2 bases and J 4 bases, with 13 bases left between them. CDR3 length equals 15 residues. The CDR3 DNA reads as TGTGCCAGCAGCTTCGGCCCGCGGCGATACAATGAGCAGTTCTTC. This codes for CASSFGPRRYNEQFF.

V gene TRBV2 combines with J gene TRBJ2-4, with 7 bases identical to TRBD1. With 4 bases clipped from V and 7 bases from J, the junction kept 4 bases outside the gene matches. Per the germline V gene, CDR1 is SNHLY and CDR2 is FYNNEI. The CDR3 spans 13 residues. This chain's CDR3 is CASSVRTGNIQYF. In DNA, the CDR3 is TGTGCCAGCAGTGTGAGGACAGGCAACATTCAGTACTTC.

This chain joins TRBV4-3 and TRBJ2-3; 15 nucleotides line up with TRBD2. The CDR3 totals 17 residues. Germline CDR1 LGHNA, CDR2 YSLEER. V was clipped by 3 bases and J by 5 bases; unmatched bases: 6. This chain's CDR3 is CASSQLRTSGRGDTQYF. The CDR3 coding sequence is TGCGCCAGCAGCCAGCTTAGGACTAGCGGGAGGGGAGATACGCAGTATTTT.

The gene calls are TRBV4-3 and TRBJ2-1, with D possibly being TRBD1 (6 bases). V lost 0 bases to trimming and J lost 6 bases, with 15 bases between them. Germline loops: CDR1 LGHNA, CDR2 YSLEER. This CDR3 comprises 16 residues. The CDR3 sequence is CASSQDPRQAPNEQFF. The CDR3 region has the DNA TGCGCCAGCAGCCAAGATCCGCGACAGGCTCCCAATGAGCAGTTCTTC.

Only a few counts were recorded for this clone. The chain combines TRBV19 with TRBJ1-4; TRBD1 is a possible D gene (5 bases). With 8 bases removed from V and 7 bases from J, the gap between germline ends came to 11 bases. Germline loops: CDR1 LNHDA, CDR2 SQIVND (reference sequence). This CDR3 is built from 12 residues. This CDR3 is CASGRASEKLFF. CDR3 bases: TGTGCCAGTGGCAGGGCGAGTGAAAAACTGTTTTTT.

The chain uses TRBV27 and TRBJ1-1; D gene ambiguous. The CDR3 sequence is 14 residues long. Trimming took off 5 bases at V and 1 base at J, with 11 bases between the two ends. Germline CDR1 is MNHEY and CDR2 is SMNVEV (reference sequence). CDR3: CASSLLFPNTEAFF. DNA of the CDR3: TGTGCCAGCAGTCTCCTTTTCCCGAACACTGAAGCTTTCTTT.

The chain couples TRBV5-1 to TRBJ1-1; D unclear. The germline CDR1 and CDR2 sequences are SGHRS and YFSETQ. The V gene lost 4 bases and the J gene lost 1 base, with 14 bases spanning the gap. The CDR3 is made up of 15 amino acids. The CDR3 spells CASSPNDKPNTEAFF. In nucleotides, the CDR3 is TGCGCCAGCAGCCCGAATGACAAGCCGAACACTGAAGCTTTCTTT.

The chain links TRBV4-2 to TRBJ2-1, with D possibly TRBD2 on 6 matching bases. The ends were cut back, 0 bases at V and 4 bases at J, with 16 bases in the middle. Germline CDR1 is LGHNA and CDR2 is YNFKEQ. The CDR3 loop spans 17 amino acids. CDR3 region: CASSQDLPAGLYNEQFF. CDR3 bases: TGTGCCAGCAGCCAAGATCTCCCAGCGGGCCTATACAATGAGCAGTTCTTC.

The chain carries TRBV7-8 and TRBJ1-3, with D possibly TRBD1 on 6 matching bases. The CDR3 length is 14 residues. CDR1 SGHVS and CDR2 FQNEAQ come from the germline V gene. Trimming shortened V by 8 bases and J by 4 bases, and 15 bases separated the two germline ends. The CDR3 loop reads CASPRAGVGNTIYF. Here the CDR3 DNA reads TGTGCCAGCCCAAGGGCAGGGGTAGGAAACACCATATATTTT.

The chain uses TRBV19 and TRBJ1-1, with a tentative D call TRBD1 (6 bases). Trimming took off 5 bases at V and 1 base at J, with 11 bases between the two ends. The germline CDR1 and CDR2 sequences are LNHDA and SQIVND (reference sequence). CDR3 length: 14 amino acids. The CDR3 region has the DNA TGTGCCAGTAGTCTTAACAGGGAGAACACTGAAGCTTTCTTT. It translates to CASSLNRENTEAFF.

The rearrangement links TRBV6-5 to TRBJ1-6, with 9 bases that match TRBD1. Germline values: CDR1 MNHEY, CDR2 SVGAGI. CDR3 length: 15 amino acids. The V and J ends lost 6 bases and 5 bases, in that order; junction bases with no gene match: 5. CDR3 nucleotides: TGTGCCAGCAGCCGAACAGGGGGCCATAATTCACCCCTCCACTTT. The encoded protein is CASSRTGGHNSPLHF.

This chain joins TRBV7-9 and TRBJ1-1, with 10 positions matching TRBD1. This CDR3 is built from 16 residues. Germline V CDR1 and CDR2: SEHNR, FQNEAQ (reference sequence). After removal of 5 bases from V and 0 bases from J, the junction contained 6 bases not matched to a gene. Written as DNA, the CDR3 is TGTGCCAGCAGCCCCCGGACAGGGGGTTTGAACACTGAAGCTTTCTTT. Translating gives CASSPRTGGLNTEAFF.

V and J are TRBV7-3 and TRBJ2-7; tentatively, D is TRBD1 (6 bases). The CDR3 totals 15 residues. V was clipped by 5 bases and J by 3 bases, with 17 bases between them. Germline lookup yields CDR1 SGHTA and CDR2 FQGTGA. CDR3 sequence reads: CASSPRQAPVYEQYF. The CDR3 bases are TGTGCCAGCAGCCCACGACAGGCCCCGGTCTACGAGCAGTACTTC.